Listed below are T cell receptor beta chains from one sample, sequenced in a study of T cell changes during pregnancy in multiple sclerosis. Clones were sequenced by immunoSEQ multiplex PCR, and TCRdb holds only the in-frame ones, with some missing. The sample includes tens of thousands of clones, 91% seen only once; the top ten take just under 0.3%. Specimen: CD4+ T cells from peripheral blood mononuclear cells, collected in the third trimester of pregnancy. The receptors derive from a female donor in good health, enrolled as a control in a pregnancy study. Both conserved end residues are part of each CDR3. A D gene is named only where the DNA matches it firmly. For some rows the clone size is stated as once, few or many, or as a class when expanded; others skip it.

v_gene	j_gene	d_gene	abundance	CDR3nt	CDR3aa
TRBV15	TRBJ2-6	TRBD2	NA	TGTGCCACCAGCGGTTCTTCCTGGGAGGGTAGCTCTGGGGCCAACGTCCTGACTTTC	CATSGSSWEGSSGANVLTF
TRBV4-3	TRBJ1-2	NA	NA	TGCGCCAGCAGCCAAGATCGAGGATATGAGGTATCTCTATTTGGCTACACCTTC	CASSQDRGYEVSLFGYTF
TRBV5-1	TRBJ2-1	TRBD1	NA	TGCGCCAGCAGCTTATCTCCGGGACAGTTGGGCAATGAGCAGTTCTTC	CASSLSPGQLGNEQFF
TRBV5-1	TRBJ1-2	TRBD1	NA	TGCGCCAGCAGCGCGGGACAGGTTGGATCCTATGGCTACACCTTC	CASSAGQVGSYGYTF
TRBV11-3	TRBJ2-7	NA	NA	TGTGCCAGCAGCTTCTCAGATCAGGGTGGGGACTTC	CASSFSDQGGDF
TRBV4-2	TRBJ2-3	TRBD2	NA	TGTGCCAGCAGCCAAACCGGGACTAGCCCCAGGCGGGATACGCAGTATTTT	CASSQTGTSPRRDTQYF
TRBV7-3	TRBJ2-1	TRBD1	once	TGTGCCAGCAGCCAGTCCAGGGGGCACCACAATGAGCAGTTCTTC	CASSQSRGHHNEQFF
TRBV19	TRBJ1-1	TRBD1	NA	TGTGCCAGTAGGGACTTCACAGGGGACACTGAAGCTTTCTTT	CASRDFTGDTEAFF
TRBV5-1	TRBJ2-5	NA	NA	TGCGCCAGCACCCAGGGTTTGGGGCCACAAGAGACCCAGTACTTC	CASTQGLGPQETQYF
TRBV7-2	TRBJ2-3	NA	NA	TGTGCCAGCAGCCGAGATATCAGGACAGATACGCAGTATTTT	CASSRDIRTDTQYF
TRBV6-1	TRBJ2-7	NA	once	TGTGCCAGCAGCCCTGGGGGGAGGTGGGTCGAGCAGTACTTC	CASSPGGRWVEQYF
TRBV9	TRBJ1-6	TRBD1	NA	TGTGCCAGCAGCGTGGGACAGGGAGATAATTCACCCCTCCACTTT	CASSVGQGDNSPLHF
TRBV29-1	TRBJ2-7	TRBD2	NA	TGCAGCGTGCGGGCTAGCGGGTCCTACGAGCAGTACTTC	CSVRASGSYEQYF
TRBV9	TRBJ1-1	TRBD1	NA	TGTGCCAGCAGCGAGGGACAGGGCCACACTGAAGCTTTCTTT	CASSEGQGHTEAFF
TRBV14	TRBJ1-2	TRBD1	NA	TGTGCCACCGAACAGGGGTTGCATGGCTACACCTTC	CATEQGLHGYTF